Presented here are 14 T cell receptor beta chains from one specimen sequenced in a study of T cells after yellow fever vaccination. TCRdb called the 5' RACE reads again in MiXCR, with one record for every CDR3 protein. The sample records some 340,000 distinct CDR3 sequences, 4.1% being singletons. Sequences were derived from PBMCs, sampled 5 days after the yellow fever booster vaccination. The receptors were gathered from a man aged 18-30 years who received the YFV17D yellow fever vaccine.

This clonotype showed up just a few times. This chain joins TRBV7-2 and TRBJ2-7, with a tentative D call TRBD2 (5 bases). In germline, CDR1 is SGHTA, CDR2 FQGNSA. Trimming shortened V by 5 bases and J by 4 bases, and 18 bases separated the two germline ends. The CDR3 covers 15 residues. CDR3 coding DNA: TGTGCCAGCAGCCCGGGCGGCGGGTACGCATACGAGCAGTACGTC. As protein: CASSPGGGYAYEQYV.

This clonotype was counted many times. CDR3 region: CASSPLNTEAFF. In DNA, the CDR3 is TGTGCCAGCAGCCCCCTGAACACTGAAGCTTTCTTT. The chain is built from TRBV6-1 and TRBJ1-1; D is undetermined. Germline CDR1 MNHNS, CDR2 SASEGT. V gave up 6 bases and J gave up 0 bases, with 5 bases separating them. The CDR3 totals 12 residues.

With respect to this clonotype: A much larger clonotype is one base distant, so this may be a read error. This rearrangement joins TRBV20-1 to TRBJ2-1; no definite D call. Looked up from germline, CDR1 is DFQATT and CDR2 is SNEGSKA (reference sequence). The CDR3 length is 12 residues. V lost 1 base and J 10 bases, leaving 11 bases between the germline ends. The CDR3 nucleotides are TGCAGTGCTAGAGGGGGAAGCTGGGAGCAGTTCTTC. Residues: CSARGGSWEQFF.

This sequence joins TRBV7-9 and TRBJ1-4; 7 bases line up with TRBD1. CDR3 length: 14 amino acids. CDR1 and CDR2 (germline): SEHNR, FQNEAQ (reference sequence). V lost 5 bases, J lost 5 bases, and 5 bases stayed unmatched. In nucleotides, the CDR3 is TGTGCCAGCAGCCCCGGGACAGACAATGAAAAACTGTTTTTT. Translated, it gives CASSPGTDNEKLFF.

This clonotype appeared many times. The chain is built from TRBV5-4 and TRBJ2-1, with TRBD2 matching 7 bases. The CDR3 is made up of 14 amino acids. Germline values: CDR1 SGHNT, CDR2 YYREEE (reference sequence). V lost 8 bases and J lost 3; bases outside the gene matches: 8. The CDR3 region is CASRDSGYYNEQFF. The DNA for the CDR3 is TGTGCCAGTAGGGATAGCGGGTACTACAATGAGCAGTTCTTC.

The chain uses TRBV27 and TRBJ2-3; maybe TRBD1 (6 bases). The CDR3 is 14 amino acids. V shed 3 bases and J shed 6 bases, with 13 bases lying between them. CDR1 is MNHEY, CDR2 SMNVEV, per germline (reference sequence). Here the CDR3 reads CASSFGQWGDTQYF. The CDR3 DNA is TGTGCCAGCAGTTTCGGACAGTGGGGGGATACGCAGTATTTT.

This clonotype was counted ten times or more. CDR3: CASSAGGLYNEQFF. CDR3 bases: TGTGCCAGCAGCGCGGGTGGTCTCTACAATGAGCAGTTCTTC. The V call is TRBV7-9, the J call TRBJ2-1, with D perhaps TRBD2 (5 bases). The V gene's germline CDR1 is SEHNR and CDR2 FQNEAQ (reference sequence). This CDR3 is built from 14 residues. Trimming pared 5 bases from V and 3 bases from J, leaving 11 bases between.

This chain joins TRBV12-3 or TRBV12-4 and TRBJ1-1; TRBD1 aligns across 8 bases. The trim removed 4 bases at V and 10 bases at J, leaving 11 bases unmatched. This CDR3 spans 14 amino acids. CDR3 nucleotides: TGTGCCAGCAGTTCCCAGGGACAGGCGCCGCCAGCTTTCTTT. The encoded protein is CASSSQGQAPPAFF.

There are a few counts of this clonotype. The V gene is TRBV5-5, the J gene TRBJ2-2, with a tentative D call TRBD2 (6 bases). The germline gives CDR1 SGHKS, CDR2 YYEKEE (reference sequence). This CDR3 has 15 amino acids. Trimming removed 5 bases from V and 5 bases from J, with 16 bases in between. This CDR3 reads CASSSGLIITGELFF. DNA for the CDR3: TGTGCCAGCAGTTCGGGACTTATCATTACCGGGGAGCTGTTTTTT.

Only a few counts were recorded for this clonotype. This rearrangement joins TRBV7-2 to TRBJ2-3; D may correspond to TRBD1 or TRBD2 (7 bases each). V was trimmed by 6 bases and J by 2 bases, leaving 18 bases between them. Germline V gives CDR1 SGHTA, CDR2 FQGNSA. The CDR3 is 16 residues long. This CDR3 is CASRPRGGAPTDTQYF. The CDR3, as DNA: TGTGCCAGCAGGCCCAGGGGGGGGGCCCCCACAGATACGCAGTATTTT.

This clonotype has a handful of counts. The CDR3 loop is CASKGVSGELFF. The CDR3 region has the DNA TGTGCCAGCAAGGGGGTCTCCGGGGAGCTGTTTTTT. V usage is TRBV6-5 and J usage is TRBJ2-2, with D tentatively TRBD1 (6 bases). Trimming cost V 7 bases and J 6 bases, with 9 bases left between them. Germline V lookup: CDR1 MNHEY, CDR2 SVGAGI. This CDR3 is built from 12 residues.

This clonotype was observed a few times. The chain couples TRBV6-1 to TRBJ2-5, with D possibly called TRBD1 or TRBD2 (5 bases each). The CDR3 covers 13 residues. V was pared by 8 bases and J by 5 bases, with 15 bases between. Germline V gives CDR1 MNHNS, CDR2 SASEGT. The CDR3 reads CASLRDAGETQYF. The CDR3 coding sequence is TGTGCCAGCCTCCGGGACGCTGGGGAGACCCAGTACTTC.

This clonotype was found a few times. The chain employs TRBV12-3 or TRBV12-4 and TRBJ2-5; D possibly corresponds to TRBD2 (6 bases). CDR3 length: 14 residues. Trimming took off 6 bases at V and 7 bases at J, with 18 bases between the two ends. CDR3 in amino acids: CASSPPRDGGTQYF. The CDR3 DNA reads as TGTGCCAGCAGCCCCCCGCGGGACGGTGGGACCCAGTACTTC.

This clonotype was detected once. This rearrangement joins TRBV12-3 or TRBV12-4 to TRBJ2-1; unclear D gene. CDR3 size: 13 residues. The V and J ends lost 6 bases and 2 bases respectively, with 8 bases between them. The CDR3 DNA follows: TGTGCCAGCAGGAGTGTGCCCTACAATGAGCAGTTCTTC. This codes for CASRSVPYNEQFF.